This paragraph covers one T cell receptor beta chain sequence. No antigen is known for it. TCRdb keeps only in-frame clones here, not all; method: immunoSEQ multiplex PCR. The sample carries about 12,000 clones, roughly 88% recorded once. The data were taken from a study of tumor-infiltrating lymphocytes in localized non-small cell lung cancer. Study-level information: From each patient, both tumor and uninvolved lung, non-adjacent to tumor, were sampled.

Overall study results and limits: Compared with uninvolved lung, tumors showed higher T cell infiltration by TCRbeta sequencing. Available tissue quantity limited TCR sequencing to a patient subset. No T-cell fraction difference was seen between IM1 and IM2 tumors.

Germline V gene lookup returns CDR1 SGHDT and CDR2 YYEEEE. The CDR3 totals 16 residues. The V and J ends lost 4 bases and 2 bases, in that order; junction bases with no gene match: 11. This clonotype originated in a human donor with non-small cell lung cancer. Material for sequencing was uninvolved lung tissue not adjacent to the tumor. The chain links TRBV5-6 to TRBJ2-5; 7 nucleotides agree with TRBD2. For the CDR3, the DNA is TGTGCCAGCAGCCTTGGAGGGACTAACCTTCAAGAGACCCAGTACTTC. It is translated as CASSLGGTNLQETQYF.